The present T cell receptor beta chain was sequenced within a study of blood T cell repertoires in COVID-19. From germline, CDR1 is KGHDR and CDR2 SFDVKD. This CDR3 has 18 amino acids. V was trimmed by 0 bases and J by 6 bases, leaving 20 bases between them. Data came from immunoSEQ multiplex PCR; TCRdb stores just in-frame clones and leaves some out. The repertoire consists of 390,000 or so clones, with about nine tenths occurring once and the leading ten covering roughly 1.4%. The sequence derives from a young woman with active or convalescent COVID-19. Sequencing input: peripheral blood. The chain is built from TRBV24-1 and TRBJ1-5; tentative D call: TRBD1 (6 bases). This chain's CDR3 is CATSDLRAGRGATQPQHF. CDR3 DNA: TGTGCCACCAGTGATTTGAGAGCAGGTCGGGGGGCAACTCAGCCCCAGCATTTT.